The clone carrying this TCR beta chain was seen a handful of times. As yet, its antigen is unknown. TCRdb independently ran MiXCR on the reads; one entry per CDR3 protein. The sample has more than 150,000 distinct CDR3 sequences, roughly 19% seen once. The data derive from a study of T cell repertoires in cytomegalovirus infection. Study-wide points: Individuals carrying CMV plus the relevant HLA were identified by cumulative frequency of public TCR beta families. Ex vivo, HLA-C-restricted CMV-specific TCR beta clonotypes prevailed over the rest of the response.

The CDR3 is 14 residues long. V was pared by 4 bases and J by 1 base, with 11 bases between. Germline loops: CDR1 SGHRS, CDR2 YFSETQ. The clonotype comes from a human donor in good health (CMV status not recorded). Some clones in this sample may be carry-over from other donors' samples. The V call is TRBV5-1, the J call TRBJ1-1; D not resolved. Specimen: PBMCs. The DNA of the CDR3 is TGCGCCAGCAGCCCGGAGACGGAGAACACTGAAGCTTTCTTT. Protein sequence: CASSPETENTEAFF.